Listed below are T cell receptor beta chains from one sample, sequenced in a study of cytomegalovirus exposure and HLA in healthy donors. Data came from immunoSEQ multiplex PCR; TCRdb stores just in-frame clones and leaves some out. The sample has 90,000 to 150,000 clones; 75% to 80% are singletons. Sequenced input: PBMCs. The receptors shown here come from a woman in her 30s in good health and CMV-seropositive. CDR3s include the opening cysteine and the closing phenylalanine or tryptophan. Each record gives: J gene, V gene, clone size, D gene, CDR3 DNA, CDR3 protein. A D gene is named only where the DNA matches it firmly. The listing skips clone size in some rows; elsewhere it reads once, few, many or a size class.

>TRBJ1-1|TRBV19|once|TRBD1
TGTGCCAGTAGTATTACCAGGGGGGAAGCTTTCTTT
CASSITRGEAFF
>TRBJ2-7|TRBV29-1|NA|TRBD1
TGCAGCGTTGGTGGGGGACAGACCTACGAGCAGTACTTC
CSVGGGQTYEQYF
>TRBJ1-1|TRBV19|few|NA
TGTGCCAGTAGTATTCTTAGGAACACTGAAGCTTTCTTT
CASSILRNTEAFF
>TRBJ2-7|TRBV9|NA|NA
TGTGCCAGCAGCGTAGATCGGGGTCTGGGGGAGCAGTACTTC
CASSVDRGLGEQYF
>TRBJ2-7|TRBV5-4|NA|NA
TGTGCCAGCAGCTCACTACAGGGTCTGGGCGAGCAGTACTTC
CASSSLQGLGEQYF
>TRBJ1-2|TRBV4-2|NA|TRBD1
TGTGCCAGCCAACGAGGGGGCGGCTATGGCTACACCTTC
CASQRGGGYGYTF
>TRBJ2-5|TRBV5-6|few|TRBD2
TGTGCCAGCAGCTTGGTGGGGGGGTGGTCGGAGACCCAGTACTTC
CASSLVGGWSETQYF
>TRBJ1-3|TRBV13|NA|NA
TGTGCCAGCACCCCTTGGAACGGGGGTTATGGAAACACCATATATTTT
CASTPWNGGYGNTIYF
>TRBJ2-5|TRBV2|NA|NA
TGTGCCAGCAGTGAACCCCCCGTGGAGACCCAGTACTTC
CASSEPPVETQYF
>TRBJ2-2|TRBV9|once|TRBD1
TGTGCCAGCAGCGTCCACGGGACAGGCAACACCGGGGAGCTGTTTTTT
CASSVHGTGNTGELFF
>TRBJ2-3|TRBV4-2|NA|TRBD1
TGTGTCAGCCGAAGGCAGGGGGCGGCTAACACAGATACGCAGTATTTT
CVSRRQGAANTDTQYF